The T cell receptor (beta chain) under discussion was sequenced for a study of T-cell reconstitution after alpha-beta-depleted transplantation in children. TCRbeta library preparation incorporated unique molecular identifiers. TCRdb processed the PCR reads anew with MiXCR; each CDR3 protein has one entry. This sample has about 290,000 distinct CDR3 sequences, with around 10% found just once. Study-wide points: The main origin of T-cell counts and diversity one year after transplant was newly produced T cells. For some patients, TCRbeta diversity was high at day 60 because of recipient T cells and thymic progenitors that survived. Reportedly, roughly two months post-transplant, alpha-beta T cells arose from several hundred expanded graft clones.

On this clonotype itself: The target antigen is unknown. A read error is possible here, since a much larger clone lies one base away.

Germline V gene lookup returns CDR1 SGHTA and CDR2 FQGNSA. The CDR3 sequence is 15 residues long. This chain uses TRBV7-2 with TRBJ2-3, with D perhaps matching TRBD1 (5 bases). The clonotype comes from a boy in the first two years of life with acute myeloid leukemia, due to receive a stem cell transplant. The specimen comprised PBMCs, sampled before TCRalphabeta/CD19-depleted stem cell transplant. The CDR3 loop is CANSLVGIGADTQYF. The CDR3 nucleotides are TGTGCCAACAGCTTAGTTGGTATAGGGGCGGATACGCAGTATTTT.